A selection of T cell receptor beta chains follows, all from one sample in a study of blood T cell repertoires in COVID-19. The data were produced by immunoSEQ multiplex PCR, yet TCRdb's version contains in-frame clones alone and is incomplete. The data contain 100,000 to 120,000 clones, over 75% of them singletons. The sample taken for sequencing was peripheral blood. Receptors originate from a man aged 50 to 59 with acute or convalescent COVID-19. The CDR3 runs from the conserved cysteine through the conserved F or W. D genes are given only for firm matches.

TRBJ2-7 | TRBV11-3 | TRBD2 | TGTGCCAGCAGCTACGCGGGACTAGCGGGGCCCCGCGAGCAGTACTTC | CASSYAGLAGPREQYF
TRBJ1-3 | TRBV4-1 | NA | TGCGCCAGCAGCCAAGACGTGGTCGGGCAGGGTTACTCTGGAAACACCATATATTTT | CASSQDVVGQGYSGNTIYF
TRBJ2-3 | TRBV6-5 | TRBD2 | TGTGCCAGCAGTTACTCTTGGGGGAGGGCAGATACGCAGTATTTT | CASSYSWGRADTQYF
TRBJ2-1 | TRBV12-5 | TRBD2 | TGTGCTAGTGGTTTGCTTAGCGGGAGGTCTTACAATGAGCAGTTCTTC | CASGLLSGRSYNEQFF
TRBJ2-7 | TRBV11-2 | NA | TGTGCCATCCACCCTGGGGCAGGGGTGGACGAGCAGTACTTC | CAIHPGAGVDEQYF
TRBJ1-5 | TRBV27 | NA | TGTGCCAGCAGCCCCCGCCCAGGGGCTGGTCAGCCCCAGCATTTT | CASSPRPGAGQPQHF
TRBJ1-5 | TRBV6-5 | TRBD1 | TGTGCCAGCAGCCGACAGGGGAGCAATCAGCCCCAGCATTTT | CASSRQGSNQPQHF
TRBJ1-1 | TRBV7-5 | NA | TGTGCCAGAAGCTTAGTCTGCGCGGGCATGAACACTGAAGCTTTCTTT | CARSLVCAGMNTEAFF
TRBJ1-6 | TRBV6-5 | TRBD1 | TGTGCCAGCAGTATTGGACAGGGGATCCTCCACTTT | CASSIGQGILHF
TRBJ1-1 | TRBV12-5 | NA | TGTGCTAGTGGTCTCCTCCAAGGGGCGAACACTGAAGCTTTCTTT | CASGLLQGANTEAFF
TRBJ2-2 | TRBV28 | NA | TGTGCCAGCAGTTTAGACGAGGGGAACACCGGGGAGCTGTTTTTT | CASSLDEGNTGELFF
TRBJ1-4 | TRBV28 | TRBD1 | TGTGCCAGCCGAACCCCAGGGGGCGCTAGGGAAAAACTGTTTTTT | CASRTPGGAREKLFF